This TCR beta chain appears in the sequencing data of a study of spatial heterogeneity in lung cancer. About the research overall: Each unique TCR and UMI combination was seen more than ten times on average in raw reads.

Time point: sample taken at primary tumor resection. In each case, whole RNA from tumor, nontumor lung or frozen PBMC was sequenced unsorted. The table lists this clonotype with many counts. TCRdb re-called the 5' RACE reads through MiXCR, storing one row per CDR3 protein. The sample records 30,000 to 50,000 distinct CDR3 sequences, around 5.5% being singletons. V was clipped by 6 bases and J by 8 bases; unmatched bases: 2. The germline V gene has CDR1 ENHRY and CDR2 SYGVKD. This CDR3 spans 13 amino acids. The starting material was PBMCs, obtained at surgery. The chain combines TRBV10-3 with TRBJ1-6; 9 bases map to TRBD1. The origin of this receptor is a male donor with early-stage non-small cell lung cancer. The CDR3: CAIRRTGDSPLHF. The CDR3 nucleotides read TGTGCCATCAGGAGGACAGGGGATTCACCCCTCCACTTT.